This T cell receptor beta chain was recorded in a study of Graves' ophthalmopathy and Graves' hyperthyroidism. General observations from the study: Prediction of ophthalmopathy progression reached roughly 70% sensitivity and roughly 72% specificity. Most thyroid clonotypes expanded beyond 0.001 frequency were also found in blood.

Per germline, CDR1 MNHEY and CDR2 SVGAGI. J lost 3 bases, V lost 7 bases, and 15 bases had no gene match. This CDR3 region has 17 residues. Comments on this clonotype: Its antigen remains unidentified.

For repertoire sequencing, the TCR beta CDR3 regions were amplified from RNA transcripts. Second-round multiplex PCR came after a first-round RT-PCR that employed HTBI primers. One entry per CDR3 protein results from TCRdb running MiXCR on the multiplex PCR reads. The sample contains just over 400,000 distinct CDR3 sequences, 20% to 25% of which appear only once. Other autoimmune diseases, uncontrolled infections, pregnancy or lactation led to the exclusion of patients. Thyroid ultrasound, orbital computed tomography, TRAb, serum thyroxine and clinical symptoms formed the basis of diagnosis. The clonotype comes from a woman younger than 35 with stable Graves' hyperthyroidism. Sequenced: peripheral blood. The V gene is TRBV6-5, the J gene TRBJ1-1; 9 positions agree with TRBD1. The CDR3 DNA reads as TGTGCCAGCACGTTTCGGGGACAGGGTTTGTGGGACACTGAAGCTTTCTTT. Its protein is CASTFRGQGLWDTEAFF.